Described below is a single T cell receptor beta chain sequence and its context. This sample was taken from a study of blood T cell repertoires in COVID-19. The ends lost 3 bases at V and 4 bases at J; junction bases unmatched: 15. The CDR3 totals 19 residues. CDR1 is KGHSH, CDR2 LQKENI, per germline. The assay was immunoSEQ multiplex PCR, and TCRdb's table has in-frame clones only and misses some. Of 120,000 to 150,000 clones in the sample, about 80% were seen once. The sample taken for sequencing was peripheral blood. V is TRBV18 and J is TRBJ2-2; 9 bases align to TRBD2. This TCR was recovered from a man in his sixties with acute or convalescent COVID-19. The CDR3 nucleotides read TGTGCCAGCTCACCGTACAGTCTAGCGGGACGGGGAGCCACCGGGGAGCTGTTTTTT. Protein: CASSPYSLAGRGATGELFF.